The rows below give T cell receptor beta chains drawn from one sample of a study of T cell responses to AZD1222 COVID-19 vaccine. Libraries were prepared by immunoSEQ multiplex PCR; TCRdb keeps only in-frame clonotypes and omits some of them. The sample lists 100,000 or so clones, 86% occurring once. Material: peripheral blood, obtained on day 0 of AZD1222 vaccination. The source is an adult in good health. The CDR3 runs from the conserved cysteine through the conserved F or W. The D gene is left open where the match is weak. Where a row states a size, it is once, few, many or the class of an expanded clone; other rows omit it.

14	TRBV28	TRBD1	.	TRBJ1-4	CASSPGQGGEKLFF	TGTGCCAGCAGTCCCGGACAGGGAGGCGAAAAACTGTTTTTT
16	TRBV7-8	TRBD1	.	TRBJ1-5	CASSSGQGRGNQPQHF	TGTGCCAGCAGCTCCGGACAGGGGAGAGGCAATCAGCCCCAGCATTTT
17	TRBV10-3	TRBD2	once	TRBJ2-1	CAISETSSGNPGDEQFF	TGTGCCATCAGTGAGACCTCTAGCGGGAACCCAGGGGATGAGCAGTTCTTC
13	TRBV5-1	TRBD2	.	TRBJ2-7	CASRLAGNYEQYF	TGCGCCAGCAGGCTAGCGGGAAACTACGAGCAGTACTTC
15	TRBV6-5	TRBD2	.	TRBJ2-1	CASSYRLAGANEQFF	TGTGCCAGCAGTTATCGACTAGCGGGAGCGAATGAGCAGTTCTTC
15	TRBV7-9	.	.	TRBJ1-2	CASSFGSPGKYGYTF	TGTGCCAGCAGCTTCGGGTCACCAGGAAAATATGGCTACACCTTC
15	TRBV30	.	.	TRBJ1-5	CAWSRTRDGMGPQHF	TGTGCCTGGAGCCGGACAAGGGATGGGATGGGCCCCCAGCATTTT
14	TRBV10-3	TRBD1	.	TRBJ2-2	CAISDTGDDGELFF	TGTGCCATCAGCGACACAGGGGATGACGGGGAGCTGTTTTTT
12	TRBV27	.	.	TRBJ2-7	CASSRGNYEQYF	TGTGCCAGTAGTCGGGGTAACTACGAGCAGTACTTC
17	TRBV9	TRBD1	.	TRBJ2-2	CASSALTGTGVTGELFF	TGTGCCAGCAGCGCGCTGACCGGGACAGGGGTCACCGGGGAGCTGTTTTTT
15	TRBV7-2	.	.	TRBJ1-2	CASSLAVTTSRGYTF	TGTGCCAGCAGCTTAGCGGTGACAACATCCCGTGGCTACACCTTC
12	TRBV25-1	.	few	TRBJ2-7	CASSDITQGQYF	TGTGCCAGCAGTGACATTACCCAGGGGCAGTACTTC
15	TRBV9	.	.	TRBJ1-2	CASSVQGGPNYGYTF	TGTGCCAGCAGCGTCCAGGGAGGCCCTAACTATGGCTACACCTTC
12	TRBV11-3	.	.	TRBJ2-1	CASSLSMNEQFF	TGTGCCAGCAGCTTATCGATGAATGAGCAGTTCTTC
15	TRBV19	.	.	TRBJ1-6	CASSKTSSYNSPLHF	TGTGCCAGTAGTAAGACGAGCTCCTATAATTCACCCCTCCACTTT
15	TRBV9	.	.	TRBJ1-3	CASSVADSSGNTIYF	TGTGCCAGCAGCGTAGCTGACAGCTCTGGAAACACCATATATTTT
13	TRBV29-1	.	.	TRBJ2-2	CSVEDRGAGELFF	TGCAGCGTTGAAGATCGGGGCGCCGGGGAGCTGTTTTTT
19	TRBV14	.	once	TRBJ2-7	CASSQEFYVGELYSYEQYF	TGTGCCAGCAGCCAAGAATTCTATGTAGGGGAGCTGTACTCCTACGAGCAGTACTTC
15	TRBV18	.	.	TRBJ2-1	CASSPPGSSYNEQFF	TGTGCCAGCTCACCACCAGGGAGCTCCTACAATGAGCAGTTCTTC
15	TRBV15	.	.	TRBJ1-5	CATSSVPGGNQPQHF	TGTGCCACCAGCAGTGTCCCGGGGGGCAATCAGCCCCAGCATTTT
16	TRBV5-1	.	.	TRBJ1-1	CASSLLTQEGGTEAFF	TGCGCCAGCAGCTTGTTGACACAGGAAGGGGGCACTGAAGCTTTCTTT
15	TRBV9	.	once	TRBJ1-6	CASSPRIGTDSPLHF	TGTGCCAGCAGCCCAAGGATCGGGACGGATTCACCCCTCCACTTT
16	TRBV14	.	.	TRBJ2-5	CASSSQPGLPGETQYF	TGTGCCAGCAGCTCGCAGCCGGGACTCCCCGGGGAGACCCAGTACTTC
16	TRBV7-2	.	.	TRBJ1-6	CASSLSSPGNNSPLHF	TGTGCCAGCAGCTTATCATCCCCAGGGAATAATTCACCCCTCCACTTT
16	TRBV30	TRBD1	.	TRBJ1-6	CAWSAGQGFGNSPLHF	TGTGCCTGGAGTGCGGGACAGGGGTTCGGTAATTCACCCCTCCACTTT
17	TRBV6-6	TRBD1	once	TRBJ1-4	CASSQRDRALTNEKLFF	TGTGCCAGCAGTCAACGGGACAGGGCCCTGACTAATGAAAAACTGTTTTTT
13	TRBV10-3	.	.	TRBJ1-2	CAIGGGDGYGYTF	TGTGCCATCGGCGGAGGGGACGGCTATGGCTACACCTTC
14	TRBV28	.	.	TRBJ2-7	CASSLGTHSYEQYF	TGTGCCAGCAGTTTAGGGACTCACTCCTACGAGCAGTACTTC
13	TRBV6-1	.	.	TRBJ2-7	CASSEPGLAEQYF	TGTGCCAGCAGTGAACCAGGGCTAGCTGAGCAGTACTTC
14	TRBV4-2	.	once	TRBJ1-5	CASSQDRTDQPQHF	TGTGCCAGCAGCCAAGATCGTACCGATCAGCCCCAGCATTTT
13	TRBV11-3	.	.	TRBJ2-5	CASSSDSQETQYF	TGTGCCAGCAGCTCGGACAGCCAAGAGACCCAGTACTTC
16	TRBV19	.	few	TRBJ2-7	CASSVGGGRYSYEQYF	TGTGCCAGTAGTGTTGGGGGGGGCAGATACTCCTACGAGCAGTACTTC
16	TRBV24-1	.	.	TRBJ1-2	CATSDSSAPLNYGYTF	TGTGCCACCAGTGATTCCAGTGCGCCACTTAACTATGGCTACACCTTC
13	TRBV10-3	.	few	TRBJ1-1	CAIRGPGGTEAFF	TGTGCCATCAGAGGACCGGGGGGGACTGAAGCTTTCTTT
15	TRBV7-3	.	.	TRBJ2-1	CASSPPRAGLNEQFF	TGTGCCAGCAGCCCGCCTCGGGCGGGGCTTAATGAGCAGTTCTTC
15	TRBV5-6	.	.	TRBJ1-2	CASSSVTGLGYGYTF	TGTGCCAGCAGCTCAGTAACAGGGCTCGGGTATGGCTACACCTTC
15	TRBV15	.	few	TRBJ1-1	CATSRGFSQNTEAFF	TGTGCCACCAGCAGAGGATTCAGCCAGAACACTGAAGCTTTCTTT